These 21 T cell receptor beta chains were sequenced from one sample in a study of T cells after yellow fever vaccination. TCRdb reprocessed the 5' RACE reads with MiXCR, giving one entry per CDR3 protein. The sample yields around 110,000 distinct CDR3 sequences, more than 7.5% seen once. The sequenced sample was CD8+ T cells sorted from PBMCs, obtained 45 days after the yellow fever booster vaccination. The source of these receptors is a man aged 25 to 45 who received the YFV17D yellow fever vaccine.

This clonotype was observed at least ten times. The rearrangement joins TRBV5-4 to TRBJ2-3; TRBD1 aligns across 9 bases. The V segment lost 0 bases and the J segment 5 bases; nucleotides outside the gene matches: 4. The CDR3 has 15 amino acids. The germline V gene encodes CDR1 SGHNT and CDR2 YYREEE (reference sequence). CDR3 region: CASSLGTGVGDTQYF. The CDR3 DNA reads TGTGCCAGCAGCTTGGGGACAGGGGTCGGAGATACGCAGTATTTT.

This chain connects TRBV9 to TRBJ2-3; 13 bases line up with TRBD2. Germline V gene data show CDR1 as SGDLS and CDR2 as YYNGEE. The CDR3 is 18 amino acids. J was trimmed by 4 bases and V by 2 bases; bases with no gene match: 10. As DNA, the CDR3 is TGTGCCAGCAGCGTGGAAGAAACCGGACTAGCGGGAGCAGATACGCAGTATTTT. Protein sequence: CASSVEETGLAGADTQYF.

This clonotype was counted a few times. The J gene is TRBJ2-7, the V gene TRBV11-3; D is possibly TRBD1 (6 bases). Germline-derived CDR1 and CDR2 are SGHNT and YENEEA. V shed 1 base and J shed 5 bases, with 12 bases lying between them. CDR3 length equals 14 residues. CDR3 coding DNA: TGTGCCAGCAGCTTAGGGGCAGGGGTCCACGAGCAGTACTTC. This encodes CASSLGAGVHEQYF.

V and J are TRBV7-8 and TRBJ2-1; 8 bases fit TRBD1. Looked up from germline, CDR1 is SGHVS and CDR2 is FQNEAQ. V was pared by 2 bases and J by 5 bases, with 5 bases of the junction left unmatched. The CDR3 has 15 amino acids. The CDR3 coding sequence is TGTGCCAGCAGCTTATCCGGGACAGGAGACAATGAGCAGTTCTTC. It is translated as CASSLSGTGDNEQFF.

This clonotype was observed many times. The CDR3 coding sequence is TGTGCCAGCAGCTTAGGACGGACAGACGTTTGGAAGACAGAAGAGACCCAGTACTTC. This gives the protein CASSLGRTDVWKTEETQYF. The chain has TRBV11-1 and TRBJ2-5, with D possibly TRBD1 on 6 matching bases. Germline CDR1 SGHAT, CDR2 FQDESV (reference sequence). The CDR3 extends over 19 amino acids. V was shortened by 1 base and J by 3 bases, with 24 bases between the two germline ends.

This clonotype was recorded at least ten times. The rearrangement links TRBV12-3 or TRBV12-4 to TRBJ1-1; unclear D gene. V gave up 3 bases and J gave up 6 bases, with 14 bases separating them. This CDR3 is 14 amino acids long. The CDR3 nucleotides are TGTGCCAGCAGTTTCCTCGGAGAGGAGGCTGAAGCTTTCTTT. Translation: CASSFLGEEAEAFF.

This clonotype was counted at least ten times. V is TRBV4-1 and J is TRBJ2-1; D is perhaps TRBD2 (5 bases). CDR3 length equals 13 residues. The germline V gene has CDR1 MGHRA and CDR2 YSYEKL. V was cut by 4 bases and J by 4 bases, with 8 bases left in between. Here the CDR3 DNA reads TGCGCCAGCAGCCTCCGGGGATACAATGAGCAGTTCTTC. Translation gives CASSLRGYNEQFF.

For the CDR3, the DNA is TGCGCCAGCAGGGGACAGGGAGATAATGGCTACACCTTC. Translated: CASRGQGDNGYTF. The V gene is TRBV23-1, the J gene TRBJ1-2, with TRBD1 identical over 9 bases. TRBV23-1 is known as an ORF, though its function is uncertain. V was pared by 6 bases and J by 6 bases, with 5 bases of the junction left unmatched. The CDR3 spans 13 residues.

The chain has TRBV7-2 and TRBJ2-3; D gene uncertain. Per the germline V gene, CDR1 is SGHTA and CDR2 is FQGNSA. CDR3 length: 16 amino acids. V lost 1 base to trimming and J lost 6 bases, with 17 bases between them. The CDR3 region is CASSLDYGRPQDTQYF. The CDR3 region has the DNA TGTGCCAGCAGCTTAGATTACGGTCGTCCGCAGGATACGCAGTATTTT.

For the CDR3, the DNA is TGTGCCAGCACCCGACGGGGCTCCGAGGTAGAGACCCAGTACTTC. It specifies CASTRRGSEVETQYF. The chain links TRBV6-2 or TRBV6-3 to TRBJ2-5, with D perhaps assigned TRBD1 or TRBD2 (5 bases each). The CDR3 spans 15 residues. The V and J ends lost 7 bases and 4 bases respectively, with 19 bases between them. CDR1 is MNHEY, CDR2 SVGEGT, per germline.

This clonotype was seen repeatedly, ten times or more. The CDR3 loop reads CASSLSPDAFQETQYF. The CDR3 DNA is TGTGCCAGCAGCCTCAGTCCCGACGCATTCCAAGAGACCCAGTACTTC. The rearrangement joins TRBV7-6 to TRBJ2-5; D not resolved. Germline assignment: CDR1 SGHVS and CDR2 FNYEAQ. V gave up 5 bases and J gave up 1 base, with 17 bases separating them. This CDR3 is built from 16 residues. Together with reference TRBV7-6 and TRBJ2-5, the CDR3 gives the full variable domain: GAGVSQSPRYKVTKRGQDVALRCDPISGHVSLYWYRQALGQGPEFLTYFNYEAQQDKSGLPNDRFSAERPEGSISTLTIQRTEQRDSAMYRCASSLSPDAFQETQYFGPGTRLLVL.

This clonotype occurred many times. The rearrangement links TRBV28 to TRBJ1-2; possibly TRBD1 for D (6 bases). V was trimmed by 6 bases and J by 5 bases, leaving 19 bases between them. The germline V gene has CDR1 MDHEN and CDR2 SYDVKM. The CDR3 contains 15 residues. CDR3 coding DNA: TGTGCCAGCAGAGAACACAGGGCAGGAAGATATGGCTACACCTTC. Translated: CASREHRAGRYGYTF.

This clonotype was recorded many times. The chain is built from TRBV5-8 and TRBJ1-1; D not resolved. V lost 0 bases to trimming and J lost 0 bases, with 6 bases between them. Per germline, CDR1 SGHTS and CDR2 YDEGEE. This CDR3 comprises 14 residues. The CDR3 protein is CASSLEDLNTEAFF. DNA for the CDR3: TGTGCCAGCAGCTTGGAGGACCTGAACACTGAAGCTTTCTTT.

This clonotype was found many times. This rearrangement joins TRBV7-2 to TRBJ2-3; D remains ambiguous. The V gene lost 5 bases and the J gene lost 2 bases, with 20 bases spanning the gap. The length of the CDR3 is 17 residues. CDR1 and CDR2 from the germline V gene are SGHTA and FQGNSA. The CDR3 is CASSPSLEAHFTDTQYF. Here the CDR3 DNA reads TGTGCCAGCAGCCCCAGTCTTGAGGCACACTTCACAGATACGCAGTATTTT.

This clonotype was counted many times. The chain has TRBV29-1 and TRBJ2-7; 8 bases are a match to TRBD2. CDR1 is SQVTM, CDR2 ANQGSEA, per germline. Trimming took 4 bases from V and 3 from J; bases not matched to a gene: 8. The CDR3 has 14 residues. The CDR3: CSVVASGQRYEQYF. The CDR3 DNA follows: TGCAGCGTTGTAGCTAGCGGGCAGCGCTACGAGCAGTACTTC.

This clonotype was seen only a few times. The chain recombines TRBV15 with TRBJ2-1; 10 bases map to TRBD2. Germline CDR1 LNHNV, CDR2 YYDKDF (reference sequence). This CDR3 comprises 17 residues. Unmatched junction bases numbered 7, after V lost 1 base and J lost 4 bases. The CDR3 is CATSRADLAGVYNEQFF. Written as DNA, the CDR3 is TGTGCCACCAGCAGAGCAGATCTAGCGGGAGTTTACAATGAGCAGTTCTTC.

This clonotype was found a few times. The V gene is TRBV2, the J gene TRBJ2-1, with D tentatively TRBD2 (5 bases). This CDR3 is built from 14 residues. Germline V lookup: CDR1 SNHLY, CDR2 FYNNEI. V was pared by 5 bases and J by 5 bases, with 13 bases between. DNA for the CDR3: TGTGCCAGCAGTTGGCGGCAGACTAACAATGAGCAGTTCTTC. Its translation is CASSWRQTNNEQFF.

Points on this clonotype: A much larger clone lies a single base off, so this may be a read error. J is TRBJ2-3 and V is TRBV29-1; D is tentatively TRBD1 or TRBD2 (5 bases each). The germline V and J ends were trimmed by 3 bases and 4 bases, with 17 bases remaining between them. The CDR3 length is 15 residues. Per germline, CDR1 SQVTM and CDR2 ANQGSEA. DNA of the CDR3: TGCAGCGTTGAGGGGCGGAGAGGGGAGTCAGATACGCAGTATTTT. It yields the protein CSVEGRRGESDTQYF.

This sequence joins TRBV12-5 and TRBJ2-3; the D gene is possibly TRBD2 (5 bases). Germline V gene lookup returns CDR1 LGHNT and CDR2 FRNRAP. This CDR3 comprises 15 residues. V was pared by 0 bases and J by 5 bases, with 12 bases between. The CDR3 nucleotides are TGTGCTAGTGGTTTGGTGAGGGTCCAGGAAGATACGCAGTATTTT. Residues: CASGLVRVQEDTQYF.

There are many counts of this clonotype. The chain is built from TRBV4-3 and TRBJ1-1; possibly TRBD1 for D (6 bases). The CDR3 is 16 amino acids. From germline, CDR1 is LGHNA and CDR2 YSLEER. The ends were cut back, 1 base at V and 7 bases at J, with 19 bases in the middle. The CDR3 protein is CASSQARWGGPGEAFF. The DNA for the CDR3 is TGCGCCAGCAGCCAAGCCCGATGGGGGGGGCCCGGTGAAGCTTTCTTT.

This clonotype is medium-sized (0.01 to 0.1%) within its sample. This rearrangement joins TRBV6-5 to TRBJ2-2, with 9 positions matching TRBD1. Germline CDR1 is MNHEY and CDR2 is SVGAGI. This CDR3 region has 16 residues. V trimming: 6 bases; J trimming: 4 bases; junction bases outside the gene matches: 9. The CDR3 DNA sequence: TGTGCCAGCAGCTCCGGGACAGGGAGCCCCACCGGGGAGCTGTTTTTT. Translating it yields CASSSGTGSPTGELFF.